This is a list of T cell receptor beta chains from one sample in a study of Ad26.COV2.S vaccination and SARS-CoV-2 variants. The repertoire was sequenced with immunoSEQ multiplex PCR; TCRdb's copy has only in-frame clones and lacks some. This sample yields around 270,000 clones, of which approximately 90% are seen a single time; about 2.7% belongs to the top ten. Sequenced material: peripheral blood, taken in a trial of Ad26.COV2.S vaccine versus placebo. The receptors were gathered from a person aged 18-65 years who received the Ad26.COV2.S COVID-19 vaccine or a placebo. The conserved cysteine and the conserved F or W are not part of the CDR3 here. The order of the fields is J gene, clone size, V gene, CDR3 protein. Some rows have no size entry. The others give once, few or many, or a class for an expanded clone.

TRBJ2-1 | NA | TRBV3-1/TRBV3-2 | ASSQAAGSYNEQF
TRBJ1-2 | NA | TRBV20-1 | SAAPLYGYT
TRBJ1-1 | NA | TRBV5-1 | ASSPRQGEGTEAF
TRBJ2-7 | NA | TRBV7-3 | ASSVDYYEQY
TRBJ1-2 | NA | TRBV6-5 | ASSYAGRDYGYT
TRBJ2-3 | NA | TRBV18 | ASSPPNSGGAADTQY
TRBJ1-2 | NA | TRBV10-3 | AISESLFLRGDGHT
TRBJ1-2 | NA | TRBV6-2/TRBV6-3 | ASSYRGLSYGYT
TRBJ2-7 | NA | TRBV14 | ASSPHILYEQY
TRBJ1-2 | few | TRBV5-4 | ASSLAGNYGYT